These 12 T cell receptor beta chains were sequenced from one sample in a study of blood T cell repertoires in COVID-19. Some clones are missing from TCRdb's copy, which holds only in-frame ones; the method was immunoSEQ multiplex PCR. In the table there are a few hundred thousand clones, less than 90% of which are singletons. Source material: peripheral blood. These receptors originate from a man aged 55 to 70 who had recovered from COVID-19.

This chain uses TRBV19 with TRBJ2-2; D possibly corresponds to TRBD2 (5 bases). Trimming took off 6 bases at V and 4 bases at J, with 12 bases between the two ends. The germline V gene has CDR1 LNHDA and CDR2 SQIVND (reference sequence). The CDR3 totals 14 residues. The DNA of the CDR3 is TGTGCCAGTAGCCTAAATGAGGGCACCGGGGAGCTGTTTTTT. Translation: CASSLNEGTGELFF.

This CDR3 reads CASSGRGIHYGYTF. In nucleotides, the CDR3 is TGTGCCAGCAGTGGTAGGGGAATTCACTATGGCTACACCTTC. The chain links TRBV9 to TRBJ1-2; a weak D match, TRBD1 (5 bases). The V end lost 5 bases, the J end lost 3 bases, and 14 bases lay between the germline ends. The CDR3 spans 14 residues. Per the germline V gene, CDR1 is SGDLS and CDR2 is YYNGEE.

This chain links TRBV13 with TRBJ2-4; no clear D. The CDR3 extends over 15 amino acids. V shed 4 bases and J shed 4 bases, with 14 bases lying between them. Germline V lookup: CDR1 PRHDT, CDR2 FYEKMQ (reference sequence). In DNA, the CDR3 is TGTGCCAGCAGCTCCCGGCTAGTCCAGAAAAACATTCAGTACTTC. Its translation is CASSSRLVQKNIQYF.

The chain carries TRBV9 and TRBJ1-6; D might be TRBD1 (6 bases). The germline V gene has CDR1 SGDLS and CDR2 YYNGEE. V was pared by 0 bases and J by 9 bases, with 13 bases between. The CDR3 runs to 15 residues. CDR3 DNA: TGTGCCAGCAGCGTAGAGGGGGGGCGAGGTTCACCCCTCCACTTT. It yields the protein CASSVEGGRGSPLHF.

The chain is built from TRBV5-1 and TRBJ1-2, with D possibly matching TRBD1 (5 bases). Germline lookup yields CDR1 SGHRS and CDR2 YFSETQ. Trimming took off 3 bases at V and 8 bases at J, with 17 bases between the two ends. The CDR3 extends over 14 amino acids. The CDR3 region has the DNA TGCGCCAGCAGCTCTAACTCAGGGCGTGGCGGCTACACCTTC. Its protein is CASSSNSGRGGYTF.

The chain joins TRBV12-3 or TRBV12-4 to TRBJ1-4; no clear D gene. V shed 6 bases and J shed 8 bases, with 10 bases lying between them. The CDR3 totals 12 residues. In nucleotides, the CDR3 is TGTGCCAGCAGATCGGTAGCAGAAAAACTGTTTTTT. This gives the protein CASRSVAEKLFF.

The chain employs TRBV3-1 (or the pseudogene TRBV3-2) and TRBJ2-6, with TRBD1 as a possible D gene (7 bases). The germline V gene has CDR1 LGHDT and CDR2 YNNKEL (reference sequence). V lost 1 base to trimming and J lost 0 bases, with 10 bases between them. The CDR3 totals 17 residues. Here the CDR3 reads CASSQAGGLSGANVLTF. The CDR3 region has the DNA TGTGCCAGCAGCCAAGCAGGGGGGCTCTCTGGGGCCAACGTCCTGACTTTC.

This chain joins TRBV15 and TRBJ2-2; 7 bases agree with TRBD1. This CDR3 comprises 16 residues. V lost 5 bases, J lost 4 bases, and 10 bases stayed unmatched. Germline CDR1 reads LNHNV; CDR2 reads YYDKDF (reference sequence). The CDR3 nucleotides are TGTGCCACCAGCCTACGCTCAGGGGGTTTCACCGGGGAGCTGTTTTTT. It specifies CATSLRSGGFTGELFF.

Remarks on this clone: This sample includes further DNA sequences coding for the same CDR3. The CDR3 reads CASSPGQGSYEQYF. For the CDR3, the DNA is TGTGCCAGCAGCCCGGGACAGGGTTCCTACGAGCAGTACTTC. The gene calls are TRBV6-5 and TRBJ2-7, with 9 positions matching TRBD1. The ends lost 6 bases at V and 1 base at J; junction bases unmatched: 4. The CDR3 runs 14 residues. Germline V lookup: CDR1 MNHEY, CDR2 SVGAGI.

This chain joins TRBV9 and TRBJ1-2, with D hard to call. The V end lost 5 bases, the J end lost 0 bases, and 11 bases lay between the germline ends. The CDR3 is 14 residues long. Germline V CDR1 and CDR2: SGDLS, YYNGEE. CDR3 nucleotide sequence: TGTGCCAGCAGTGTGGCCGCTCCTAACTATGGCTACACCTTC. Translation: CASSVAAPNYGYTF.

This rearrangement joins TRBV12-5 to TRBJ2-5; TRBD2 agrees at 12 bases. This CDR3 region has 16 residues. Trimming cost V 1 base and J 3 bases; bases outside gene matches: 3. Germline values: CDR1 LGHNT, CDR2 FRNRAP. CDR3 DNA sequence: TGTGCTAGTGGTTTGGACCGACTAGCGGGGGAAGAGACCCAGTACTTC. Protein: CASGLDRLAGEETQYF.

The V gene is TRBV5-1, the J gene TRBJ2-5; 8 nucleotides match TRBD1. V lost 2 bases to trimming and J lost 5 bases; unmatched junction nucleotides: 5. The CDR3 totals 14 residues. The germline gives CDR1 SGHRS, CDR2 YFSETQ. CDR3 in amino acids: CASSFQGAGETQYF. The CDR3 DNA follows: TGCGCCAGCAGCTTTCAGGGGGCTGGGGAGACCCAGTACTTC.